This paragraph covers one T cell receptor (beta chain) sequence. Antigen: not known. These data are taken from a study of cytomegalovirus exposure and HLA in healthy donors. Study-level points and caveats: A later analysis linked a missense variant in DCLRE1C to the trimming of TCR beta V and J genes.

V shed 1 base and J 2 bases; nucleotides not matched to a gene: 5. CDR3 size: 17 residues. The germline CDR1 and CDR2 sequences are SGHTA and FQGNSA. PCR used 60 Vbeta primers and 13 Jbeta primers. The assay was immunoSEQ multiplex PCR, and TCRdb's table has in-frame clones only and misses some. The data show around 120,000 clones, over 15% seen once. The chain has TRBV7-2 and TRBJ2-2; 9 bases are shared with TRBD2. The sequence was collected from a woman aged 18-29 years in good health and CMV-seronegative. The specimen sequenced was PBMCs. CDR3 protein: CASSLDPGLANTGELFF. The CDR3 DNA is TGTGCCAGCAGCTTAGATCCGGGACTAGCTAACACCGGGGAGCTGTTTTTT.